This T cell receptor beta chain derives from a study of regulatory T cells in long-lasting Graves disease. Regarding the study as a whole: Persistent Graves' patients showed less TCR diversity than newly diagnosed patients showed. TRBV28, TRBJ1-2 and TRBJ2-5 were segments that persistent disease favored.

Combining iRepertoire HTBI primers with Arm-PCR of CDR3 regions, the authors built TCR beta libraries. TCRdb recomputed calls from the multiplex PCR reads with MiXCR, one row per CDR3 protein. Of 200,000 to 250,000 distinct CDR3 sequences listed, around 17% are singletons. This clonotype was counted ten times or more. What it binds is unknown. Trimming at V came to 4 bases and at J to 0 bases, leaving 3 bases not matched to a gene. The CDR3 totals 14 residues. Germline CDR1 and CDR2: SQVTM and ANQGSEA. As to time point: newly diagnosed GD, antithyroid drugs for less than 3 months. Preparation of the TCR library used RNA extracted from PBMCs.

This receptor was identified in a female donor with Graves disease. This sequence joins TRBV29-1 and TRBJ2-1, with 7 bases lining up with TRBD2. The sample in question was peripheral blood mononuclear cells (PBMCs), obtained at new diagnosis, from a patient treated with antithyroid drugs. The CDR3 coding sequence is TGCAGCGTTGGGGACTACAGCTCCTACAATGAGCAGTTCTTC. Translated: CSVGDYSSYNEQFF.